The present T cell receptor beta chain was sequenced within a study of cytomegalovirus exposure and HLA in healthy donors. Study at large: The 130 or so validation repertoires were reported in a later analysis to have been generated on the same platform as the approximately 700 first-cohort repertoires.

The V end lost 0 bases, the J end lost 3 bases, and 12 bases lay between the germline ends. Germline CDR1 reads ENHRY; CDR2 reads SYGVKD. This CDR3 has 16 residues. Sequencing was performed with immunoSEQ multiplex PCR; in TCRdb, only in-frame clones are kept and a portion is missing. The table records some 170,000 clones, roughly 80% of them present only once. Sequenced sample: PBMCs. V gene TRBV10-3 combines with J gene TRBJ1-5; D uncertain. The sequence was obtained from a man aged 25 to 40 in good health and CMV-seropositive. CDR3 sequence reads: CAISESGTRDNQPQHF. Here the CDR3 DNA reads TGTGCCATCAGTGAGTCGGGTACGCGGGACAATCAGCCCCAGCATTTT.